The present T cell receptor (beta chain) was sequenced within a study of blood T cell dynamics during melanoma immunotherapy. Time point given: pre-treatment baseline. One draw preceded checkpoint blockade; another followed its first cycle at week 3. Trimming pared 0 bases from V and 5 bases from J, leaving 11 bases between. This CDR3 has 15 residues. From germline, CDR1 is MGHRA and CDR2 YSYEKL. Produced via immunoSEQ multiplex PCR; TCRdb's table is partial and in-frame only. The data contain some 1,400 clones, about nine tenths of them singletons. This clone was seen only once. The material sequenced was effector memory CD8+ T cells from blood, taken from a patient treated with checkpoint blockade. The chain has TRBV4-1 and TRBJ2-1; D is tentatively TRBD1 or TRBD2 (5 bases each). This receptor was obtained from a human donor with melanoma. The CDR3 reads CASSQEDTGNNEQFF. The CDR3 DNA is TGCGCCAGCAGCCAAGAGGACACCGGGAACAATGAGCAGTTCTTC.